This TCR beta chain was obtained from a study of shared clonotypes between healthy human individuals. About the research overall: Three CD4 naive, three CD4 memory, two CD8 naive and one CD8 memory plate were used per donor.

Regarding the study as a whole: Some clonotypes were shared by all four sorted-subset donors, while others were not shared. The non-shared ones had lower generation probabilities than the shared ones. Naive subsets tended to show greater estimated richness than memory subsets. Deeper or shallower sequencing was expected to change how clonotypes are shared among donors.

V gave up 8 bases and J gave up 6 bases, with 20 bases separating them. This CDR3 comprises 14 residues. Germline lookup yields CDR1 SNHLY and CDR2 FYNNEI. Worth noting for this clone: What it recognizes is unknown.

Clones were read by immunoSEQ multiplex PCR, and TCRdb kept only the in-frame ones, dropping some. The data show fewer than 1 million clones, about 96% seen once. The naive CD8 population came from CD45RO-negative cells selected for CCR7, without terminally differentiated effector memory CD45RA+ cells. The material sequenced was naive CD8+ T cells sorted from blood. This TCR was sampled from a man younger than 45 in good health. The rearrangement links TRBV2 to TRBJ2-7, with D tentatively TRBD1 (6 bases). For the CDR3, the DNA is TGTGCCAGCCATATCAGGGGTCAACTGGGCGAGCAGTACTTC. Its protein is CASHIRGQLGEQYF.